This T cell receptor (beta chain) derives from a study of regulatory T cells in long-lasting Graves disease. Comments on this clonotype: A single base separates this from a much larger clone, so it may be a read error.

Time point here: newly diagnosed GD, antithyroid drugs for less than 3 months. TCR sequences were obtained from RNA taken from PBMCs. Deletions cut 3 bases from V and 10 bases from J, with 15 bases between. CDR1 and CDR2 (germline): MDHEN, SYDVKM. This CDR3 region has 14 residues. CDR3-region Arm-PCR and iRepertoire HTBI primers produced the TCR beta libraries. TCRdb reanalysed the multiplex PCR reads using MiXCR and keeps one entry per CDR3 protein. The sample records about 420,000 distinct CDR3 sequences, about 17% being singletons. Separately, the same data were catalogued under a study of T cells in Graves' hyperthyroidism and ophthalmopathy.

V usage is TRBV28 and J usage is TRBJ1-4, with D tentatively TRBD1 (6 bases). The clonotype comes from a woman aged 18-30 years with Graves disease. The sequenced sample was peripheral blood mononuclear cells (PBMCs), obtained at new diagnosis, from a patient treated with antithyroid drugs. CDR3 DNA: TGTGCCAGCAGTTTCAGGGGAAGTCATGGAAAACTGTTTTTT. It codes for CASSFRGSHGKLFF. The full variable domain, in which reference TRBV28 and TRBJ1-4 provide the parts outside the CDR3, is DVKVTQSSRYLVKRTGEKVFLECVQDMDHENMFWYRQDPGLGLRLIYFSYDVKMKEKGDIPEGYSVSREKKERFSLILESASTNQTSMYLCASSFRGSHGKLFFGSGTQLSVL.